The 27 T cell receptor beta chains below all came from one sample that was sequenced in a study of blood T cell repertoires in COVID-19. This table comes from immunoSEQ multiplex PCR, and its TCRdb copy is limited to in-frame clones, with some not included. The repertoire includes 100,000 to 150,000 clones, approximately 82% of them detected once, and roughly 5.5% sits in the top ten. The sequenced sample consisted of peripheral blood. These receptors all come from a man older than 75 with active or convalescent COVID-19.

CDR3 DNA: TGTGCCAGCAGCTTGTGGGAGGCAGAGACCCAGTACTTC. Its protein is CASSLWEAETQYF. V usage is TRBV11-2 and J usage is TRBJ2-5, with D perhaps matching TRBD2 (6 bases). The CDR3 sequence is 13 residues long. Germline assignment: CDR1 SGHAT and CDR2 FQNNGV. The ends were cut back, 3 bases at V and 4 bases at J, with 9 bases in the middle.

The chain has TRBV7-2 and TRBJ1-2; D gene ambiguous. Germline V gene data show CDR1 as SGHTA and CDR2 as FQGNSA. The CDR3 has 17 residues. The V gene lost 5 bases and the J gene lost 2 bases, with 21 bases spanning the gap. The CDR3 nucleotides are TGTGCCAGCAGCCCCCAGAGCGGCGTCAGCCCAAACTATGGCTACACCTTC. Its protein product is CASSPQSGVSPNYGYTF.

Only one count was recorded for this clone. The chain recombines TRBV21-1 with TRBJ1-5; the D call in the table, TRBD1, was not verified against the DNA. TRBV21-1 is termed a pseudogene. CDR3 length equals 17 residues. Here the CDR3 reads CASSNLVSTGGNQPQHF. CDR3 coding DNA: TGTGCCAGCAGCAATTTAGTCTCAACAGGGGGCAATCAGCCCCAGCATTTT.

The gene calls are TRBV5-4 and TRBJ2-7, with TRBD2 matching 8 bases. Germline V gives CDR1 SGHNT, CDR2 YYREEE (reference sequence). V gave up 5 bases and J gave up 2 bases; unmatched junction bases: 9. The CDR3 is 15 residues long. CDR3 amino acids: CASSPPAGGPYEQYF. CDR3 DNA sequence: TGTGCCAGCAGTCCACCGGCGGGGGGCCCCTACGAGCAGTACTTC. Looking up the rest from reference TRBV5-4 and TRBJ2-7 gives the full variable domain: ETGVTQSPTHLIKTRGQQVTLRCSSQSGHNTVSWYQQALGQGPQFIFQYYREEENGRGNFPPRFSGLQFPNYSSELNVNALELDDSALYLCASSPPAGGPYEQYFGPGTRLTVT.

This rearrangement joins TRBV5-3 to TRBJ2-1; D unclear. TRBV5-3 is marked as an open reading frame, function uncertain. Trimming removed 0 bases at V and 6 bases at J, with 7 bases between. The length of the CDR3 is 13 residues. Written as DNA, the CDR3 is TGTGCCAGAAGCTTGGGCGGTCCCAATGAGCAGTTCTTC. Translation: CARSLGGPNEQFF.

V and J are TRBV18 and TRBJ2-7, with a possible D match to TRBD1 (6 bases). Looked up from germline, CDR1 is KGHSH and CDR2 is LQKENI. The CDR3 has 15 residues. Trimming removed 0 bases at V and 5 bases at J, with 14 bases between. CDR3 DNA: TGTGCCAGCTCACCACCCAGTGGGGGCAGGGACGAGCAGTACTTC. It encodes CASSPPSGGRDEQYF. The variable domain in full, completed from reference TRBV18 and TRBJ2-7, reads NAGVMQNPRHLVRRRGQEARLRCSPMKGHSHVYWYRQLPEEGLKFMVYLQKENIIDESGMPKERFSAEFPKEGPSILRIQQVVRGDSAAYFCASSPPSGGRDEQYFGPGTRLTVT.

The CDR3 sequence is CATMGWDLGASGANVLTF. CDR3 DNA sequence: TGCGCCACAATGGGGTGGGACCTGGGGGCCTCTGGGGCCAACGTCCTGACTTTC. V gene TRBV10-2 combines with J gene TRBJ2-6; a possible D gene is TRBD1 (6 bases). Trimming pared 10 bases from V and 0 bases from J, leaving 22 bases between. CDR3 size: 18 residues. CDR1 and CDR2 (germline): WSHSY, SAAADI.

The chain joins TRBV7-9 to TRBJ1-6; D perhaps matches TRBD1 (6 bases). The CDR3 runs 16 residues. Per the germline V gene, CDR1 is SEHNR and CDR2 is FQNEAQ (reference sequence). V was pared by 6 bases and J by 1 base, with 13 bases between. CDR3 amino acids: CASSLSGASYNSPLHF. The CDR3 nucleotides read TGTGCCAGCAGTCTATCAGGGGCTTCCTATAATTCACCCCTCCACTTT.

Comments on this clone: A junction boundary mismatches the germline segment, possibly from a read error. This chain joins TRBV12-3 or TRBV12-4 and TRBJ1-6, with D hard to call. The length of the CDR3 is 13 residues. CDR3 in amino acids: CASSLGTDSPLHF. CDR3 sequence (DNA): TGTGCCAGCAGCTTAGGCACAGACTCACCCCTCCACTTT.

The chain uses TRBV4-3 and TRBJ1-1; 7 nucleotides line up with TRBD1. The J segment lost 6 bases and the V segment lost 1 base, leaving 11 bases of the junction unmatched. The CDR3 has 16 amino acids. Germline-derived CDR1 and CDR2 are LGHNA and YSLEER. CDR3 loop: CASSQGNIGTVAEAFF. CDR3 coding DNA: TGCGCCAGCAGCCAAGGAAACATCGGGACAGTTGCTGAAGCTTTCTTT.

The rearrangement links TRBV6-5 to TRBJ1-5; 7 nucleotides match TRBD1. The germline V gene has CDR1 MNHEY and CDR2 SVGAGI. This CDR3 has 13 amino acids. The ends lost 6 bases at V and 3 bases at J; junction bases unmatched: 2. The CDR3 loop reads CASRGTVNQPQHF. CDR3 sequence (DNA): TGTGCCAGCAGGGGGACAGTCAATCAGCCCCAGCATTTT.

The gene calls are TRBV27 and TRBJ2-7, with 8 nucleotides matching TRBD1. Germline CDR1 is MNHEY and CDR2 is SMNVEV (reference sequence). Trimming cost V 0 bases and J 11 bases; bases outside gene matches: 6. The CDR3 has 13 residues. The CDR3 protein is CASSLSGQGAKYF. CDR3 coding DNA: TGTGCCAGCAGTTTATCGGGGCAGGGGGCGAAGTACTTC.

The chain joins TRBV6-6 to TRBJ2-3; 10 positions match TRBD2. This CDR3 is built from 20 residues. CDR1 and CDR2 from the germline V gene are MNHNY and SVGAGI (reference sequence). Trimming at V came to 6 bases and at J to 0 bases, leaving 18 bases not matched to a gene. CDR3 protein: CASSPSQSGGVLASTDTQYF. The DNA of the CDR3 is TGTGCCAGCAGCCCCTCCCAAAGCGGGGGGGTCCTGGCGAGCACAGATACGCAGTATTTT.

J is TRBJ1-1 and V is TRBV29-1; D is ambiguous. The CDR3 spans 11 residues. Germline assignment: CDR1 SQVTM and CDR2 ANQGSEA. Trimming took 6 bases from V and 4 from J, leaving 9 bases between them. The CDR3 here is CSVALGTEAFF. Here the CDR3 DNA reads TGCAGCGTCGCACTTGGCACTGAAGCTTTCTTT.

The CDR3 DNA is TGTGCCAGAAAACGTAGGGGAATTCGGAACACTGAAGCTTTCTTT. It specifies CARKRRGIRNTEAFF. V gene TRBV5-3 combines with J gene TRBJ1-1; TRBD1 might be the D (5 bases). TRBV5-3 falls under the ORF class, with uncertain function. This CDR3 region has 15 residues. The germline V and J ends were trimmed by 6 bases and 1 base, with 16 bases remaining between them.

The V and J genes are TRBV15 and TRBJ1-5; D remains unclear. CDR1 and CDR2 (germline): LNHNV, YYDKDF (reference sequence). This CDR3 is built from 19 residues. The V and J ends lost 0 bases and 7 bases respectively, with 25 bases between them. CDR3: CATSRDPPTATRGLQPQHF. CDR3 coding DNA: TGTGCCACCAGCAGAGATCCCCCCACTGCTACACGGGGTTTGCAGCCCCAGCATTTT.

The rearrangement uses TRBV5-1 and TRBJ2-7; tentative D call: TRBD1 (6 bases). CDR1 and CDR2 (germline): SGHRS, YFSETQ. There are 12 residues in the CDR3. V was trimmed by 4 bases and J by 3 bases, leaving 8 bases between them. The CDR3 region has the DNA TGCGCCAGCAGCCCACAGGGCTACGAGCAGTACTTC. Its translation: CASSPQGYEQYF.

This clone was counted a single time. The rearrangement links TRBV3-1 (or the pseudogene TRBV3-2) to TRBJ1-5; D not certain. This CDR3 is built from 14 residues. Trimming took off 1 base at V and 5 bases at J, with 9 bases between the two ends. Germline CDR1 is LGHDT and CDR2 is YNNKEL (reference sequence). Here the CDR3 DNA reads TGTGCCAGCAGCCAAGTGTACGGGGATCAGCCCCAGCATTTT. Its protein is CASSQVYGDQPQHF.

The chain couples TRBV6-2 or TRBV6-3 to TRBJ2-1; no clear D gene. The germline gives CDR1 MNHEY, CDR2 SVGEGT. V lost 7 bases and J 3 bases, leaving 7 bases between the germline ends. This CDR3 has 12 residues. For the CDR3, the DNA is TGTGCCAGCACCCCCGGCTACAATGAGCAGTTCTTC. Its protein is CASTPGYNEQFF.

The CDR3 DNA reads as TGTGCCAGCAGCTTAGCCACAGAGGGCACTGAAGCTTTCTTT. Amino acids: CASSLATEGTEAFF. This chain links TRBV7-2 with TRBJ1-1; D unclear. CDR3 length: 14 residues. V lost 0 bases, J lost 4 bases, and 9 bases lay in between. Germline CDR1 reads SGHTA; CDR2 reads FQGNSA.

The chain joins TRBV7-8 to TRBJ2-3, with 9 positions matching TRBD2. Per germline, CDR1 SGHVS and CDR2 FQNEAQ. CDR3 size: 19 residues. The J segment lost 4 bases and the V segment lost 5 bases, leaving 19 bases of the junction unmatched. Written as DNA, the CDR3 is TGTGCCAGCAGCATCCTCTGGGGTGTTGCGGGGGGGATTTCAGATACGCAGTATTTT. Amino acids: CASSILWGVAGGISDTQYF.

The chain links TRBV9 to TRBJ2-3; TRBD2 matches 9 bases. Trimming cost V 6 bases and J 4 bases; bases outside gene matches: 9. There are 15 residues in the CDR3. The germline V gene encodes CDR1 SGDLS and CDR2 YYNGEE. The CDR3 DNA reads as TGTGCCAGCACCCGGGGACTAGCTACCTCAGATACGCAGTATTTT. It is translated as CASTRGLATSDTQYF.

This sequence joins TRBV28 and TRBJ1-2, with 10 nucleotides matching TRBD1. Losses at the gene ends were 8 bases for V and 7 bases for J; bases not matched to a gene: 13. The germline V gene has CDR1 MDHEN and CDR2 SYDVKM. CDR3 length: 15 residues. CDR3 in amino acids: CASHRGGQGLGGYTF. The CDR3 DNA sequence: TGTGCCAGCCACCGGGGGGGACAGGGGCTAGGTGGCTACACCTTC.

This clone was detected a few times. The J gene is TRBJ2-2, the V gene TRBV7-3, with 11 bases identical to TRBD2. Germline lookup yields CDR1 SGHTA and CDR2 FQGTGA. CDR3 length: 16 residues. V was clipped by 5 bases and J by 6 bases; unmatched bases: 8. The CDR3 DNA sequence: TGTGCCAGCAGCCCGCACCGACTAGCGGGACCCGGGGAGCTGTTTTTT. Its protein is CASSPHRLAGPGELFF.

On this clone itself: Additional DNA sequences in this sample encode the identical CDR3. The chain combines TRBV18 with TRBJ1-2, with unresolved D. Germline V gives CDR1 KGHSH, CDR2 LQKENI. Deletions cut 0 bases from V and 4 bases from J, with 6 bases between. The CDR3 sequence is 13 residues long. The CDR3 DNA follows: TGTGCCAGCTCACCACCGGCAGGCTATGGCTACACCTTC. The encoded protein is CASSPPAGYGYTF.

The chain recombines TRBV19 with TRBJ1-5, with a weak D call TRBD1 (5 bases). Per the germline V gene, CDR1 is LNHDA and CDR2 is SQIVND (reference sequence). This CDR3 is built from 15 residues. Between the trimmed V and J ends, which lost 7 bases and 10 bases, there was a span of 23 bases. The CDR3 nucleotides are TGTGCCAGTACCCCTGGGGGGGTTGAGGGGATCCCCCAGCATTTT. Residues: CASTPGGVEGIPQHF.

This sequence joins TRBV13 and TRBJ2-1; TRBD1 agrees at 7 bases. This CDR3 spans 15 amino acids. Per the germline V gene, CDR1 is PRHDT and CDR2 is FYEKMQ (reference sequence). V lost 5 bases to trimming and J lost 4 bases; unmatched junction nucleotides: 8. The CDR3 here is CASSLPSTGYNEQFF. The DNA for the CDR3 is TGTGCCAGCAGCCTACCGTCGACAGGGTACAATGAGCAGTTCTTC. Using reference TRBV13 and TRBJ2-1 for the parts outside the CDR3, the full variable domain is AAGVIQSPRHLIKEKRETATLKCYPIPRHDTVYWYQQGPGQDPQFLISFYEKMQSDKGSIPDRFSAQQFSDYHSELNMSSLELGDSALYFCASSLPSTGYNEQFFGPGTRLTVL.